The T cell receptor beta chain under discussion was sequenced for a study of cytomegalovirus exposure and HLA in healthy donors. With 60 Vbeta and 13 Jbeta primers, the PCR was carried out. TCRdb's table, derived via immunoSEQ multiplex PCR, lists solely in-frame clones and lacks some. The profile shows 150,000 to 200,000 clones, roughly 80% of them singletons. This clonotype was obtained from a woman in her thirties or forties in good health and CMV-seronegative. The specimen was PBMCs.

CDR3 DNA sequence: TGCGCCAGCAGCCAAGATCCGGAGACCCCCTACGAGCAGTACTTC. Its protein product is CASSQDPETPYEQYF. The chain has TRBV4-1 and TRBJ2-7; unclear D gene. Per germline, CDR1 MGHRA and CDR2 YSYEKL. This CDR3 region has 15 residues. V lost 0 bases, J lost 2 bases, and 11 bases lay in between.